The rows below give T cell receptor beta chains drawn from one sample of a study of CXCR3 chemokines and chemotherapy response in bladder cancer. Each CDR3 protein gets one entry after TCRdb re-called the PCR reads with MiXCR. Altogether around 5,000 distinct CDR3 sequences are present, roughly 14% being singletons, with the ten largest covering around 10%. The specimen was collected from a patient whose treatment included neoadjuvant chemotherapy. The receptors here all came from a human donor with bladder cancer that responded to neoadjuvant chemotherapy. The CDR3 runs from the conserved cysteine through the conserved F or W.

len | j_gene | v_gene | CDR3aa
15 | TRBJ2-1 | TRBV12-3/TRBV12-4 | CASSSPSGIYNEQFF
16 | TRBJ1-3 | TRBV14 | CASSRSKGVSGNTIYF
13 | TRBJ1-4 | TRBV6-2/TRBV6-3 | CAARRANNEKLFF
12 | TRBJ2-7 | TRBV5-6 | CASSWDRYEQYF
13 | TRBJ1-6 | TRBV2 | CASLRLENSPLHF
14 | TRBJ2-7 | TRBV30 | CAWRGYGGAYEQYF
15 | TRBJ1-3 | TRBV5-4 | CASSSRGGLGNTIYF
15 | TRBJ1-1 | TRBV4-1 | CASSQGDRPNTEAFF
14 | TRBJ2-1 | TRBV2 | CASKSTGGVNEQFF
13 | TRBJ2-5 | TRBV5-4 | CASSPTQGETQYF
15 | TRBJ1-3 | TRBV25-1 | CASSELGSSGNTIYF
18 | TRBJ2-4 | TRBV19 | CASSMRVAGGVSKNIQYF
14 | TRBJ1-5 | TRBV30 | CAWSGGRSNQPQHF
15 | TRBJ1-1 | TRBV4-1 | CASSQGWQGWTEAFF
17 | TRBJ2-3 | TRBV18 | CASSPLLGLADTDTQYF